This TCR beta chain derives from a study of beta chain features in type 1 diabetes. Study context: Examination spanned approximately 110 million sorted cells from all samples.

Expressed TCRB transcripts got sequenced, as all isolated RNA was reverse transcribed. Data came from immunoSEQ multiplex PCR; TCRdb stores just in-frame clones and leaves some out. The repertoire holds a few hundred thousand clones, roughly 17% seen once, with 0.07% to 0.095% in the top ten. Findings and caveats of the study: TCRB CDR3s from Type 1 diabetes patients were moderately but significantly shorter in all four CD4+ subsets. Naive, central memory and regulatory TCRB repertoires appeared more similar among patients than healthy donors.

This clone has a handful of counts. Its antigen is not identified. The authors took one heparinised blood draw, averaging about 110 mL, from each donor. CDR1 is LNHNV, CDR2 YYDKDF, per germline (reference sequence). V was shortened by 0 bases and J by 14 bases, with 16 bases between the two germline ends. This CDR3 has 14 residues. The rearrangement links TRBV15 to TRBJ1-4; tentatively, D is TRBD1 (6 bases). The material sequenced was naive CD4+ T cells from blood. This receptor was taken from a man younger than 40 with type 1 diabetes. The CDR3 reads CATSRDQGLKTLFF. CDR3 nucleotide sequence: TGTGCCACCAGCAGAGATCAGGGGTTGAAAACTCTGTTTTTT.